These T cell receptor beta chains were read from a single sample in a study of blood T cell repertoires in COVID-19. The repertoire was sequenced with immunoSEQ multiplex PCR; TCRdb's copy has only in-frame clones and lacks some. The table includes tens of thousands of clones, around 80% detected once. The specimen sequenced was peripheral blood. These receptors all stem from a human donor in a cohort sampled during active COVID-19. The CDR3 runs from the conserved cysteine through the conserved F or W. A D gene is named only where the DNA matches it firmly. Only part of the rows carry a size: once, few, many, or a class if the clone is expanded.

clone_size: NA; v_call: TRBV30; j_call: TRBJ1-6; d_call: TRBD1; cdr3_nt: TGTGCCTGGAGGACAGGGGGCCAAATCTCCTATAATTCACCCCTCCACTTT; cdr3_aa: CAWRTGGQISYNSPLHF
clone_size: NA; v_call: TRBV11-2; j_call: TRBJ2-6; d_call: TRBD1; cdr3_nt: TGTGCCAGCAGCCGCCAGAGGGCGGGGACAGGGGCTGGGGCCAACGTCCTGACTTTC; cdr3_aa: CASSRQRAGTGAGANVLTF
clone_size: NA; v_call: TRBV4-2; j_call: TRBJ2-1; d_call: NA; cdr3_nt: TGTGCCAGCAGCCCGGAGGCAAGCTCCTACAATGAGCAGTTCTTC; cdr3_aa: CASSPEASSYNEQFF
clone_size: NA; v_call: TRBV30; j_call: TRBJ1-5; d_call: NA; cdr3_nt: TGTGCCTGGGGAGGGGGTAGCGATCAGCCCCAGCATTTT; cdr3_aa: CAWGGGSDQPQHF
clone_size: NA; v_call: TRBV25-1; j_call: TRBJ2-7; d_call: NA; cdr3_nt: TGTGCCAGCAGGGGAGACAGGTCCCTCTCCTACGAGCAGTACTTC; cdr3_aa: CASRGDRSLSYEQYF
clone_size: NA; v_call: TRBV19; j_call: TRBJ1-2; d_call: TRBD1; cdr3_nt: TGTGCCAGTAGTATAACGGGACAGGGGTATGGCTACACCTTC; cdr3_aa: CASSITGQGYGYTF
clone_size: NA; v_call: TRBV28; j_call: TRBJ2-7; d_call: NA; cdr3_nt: TGTGCCAGCAGAGCCGGGACTTCGTACGAGCAGTACTTC; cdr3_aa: CASRAGTSYEQYF
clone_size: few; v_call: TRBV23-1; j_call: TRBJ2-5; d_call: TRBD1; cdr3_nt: TGCGCCAGCAGTCAATCACGAGGGACAGGGCGCGAGACCCAGTACTTC; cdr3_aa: CASSQSRGTGRETQYF
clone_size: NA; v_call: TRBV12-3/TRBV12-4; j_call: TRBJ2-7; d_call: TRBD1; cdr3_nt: TGTGCCAGCAGTTTTGGACAGGAAAACGAGCAGTACTTC; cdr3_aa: CASSFGQENEQYF
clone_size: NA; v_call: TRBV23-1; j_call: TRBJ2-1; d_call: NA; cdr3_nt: TGCGCCAGCAGTCACCCGCGGGGCTACAATGAGCAGTTCTTC; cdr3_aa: CASSHPRGYNEQFF
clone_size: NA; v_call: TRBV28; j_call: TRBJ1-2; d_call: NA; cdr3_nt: TGTGCCAGCAGTTCCCTCAGGGATGGTGGCTACACCTTC; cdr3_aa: CASSSLRDGGYTF
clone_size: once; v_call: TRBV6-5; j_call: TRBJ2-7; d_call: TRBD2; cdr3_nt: TGTGCCAGCAGTTACGGGCTAGCGGGAGTGTACGAGCAGTACTTC; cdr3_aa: CASSYGLAGVYEQYF
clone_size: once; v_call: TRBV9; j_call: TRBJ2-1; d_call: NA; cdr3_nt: TGTGCCAGCAGCGTAGGCCGGAAAGGGGCCACTAGCCCCTTTATCCTTCTCTACAATGAGCAGTTCTTC; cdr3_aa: CASSVGRKGATSPFILLYNEQFF
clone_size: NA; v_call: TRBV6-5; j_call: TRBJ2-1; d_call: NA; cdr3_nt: TGTGCCAGCAGTTCAAAGCGGAGGGCCCCCTACAATGAGCAGTTCTTC; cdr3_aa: CASSSKRRAPYNEQFF
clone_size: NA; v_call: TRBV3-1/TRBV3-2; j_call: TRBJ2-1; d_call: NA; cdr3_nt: TGTGCCAGCAGCCAGCTACGAGATGAGCAGTTCTTC; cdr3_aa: CASSQLRDEQFF
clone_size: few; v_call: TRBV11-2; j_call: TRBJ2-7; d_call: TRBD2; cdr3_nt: TGTGCCAGCAGAAAGGAGGGGAGGGCCCTCCACGAGCAGTACTTC; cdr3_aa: CASRKEGRALHEQYF
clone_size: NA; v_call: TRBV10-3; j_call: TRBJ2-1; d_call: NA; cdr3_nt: TGTGCCATCAGTGAGCCCGAGACAGGCTATAATGAGCAGTTCTTC; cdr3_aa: CAISEPETGYNEQFF
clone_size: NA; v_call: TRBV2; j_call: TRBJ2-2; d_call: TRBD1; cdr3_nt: TGTGCCAGCAGTGTAGGGGGCAACACCGGGGAGCTGTTTTTT; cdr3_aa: CASSVGGNTGELFF
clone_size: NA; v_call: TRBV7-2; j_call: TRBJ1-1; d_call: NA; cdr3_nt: TGTGCCAGCAGCTTAGAGAAAGGGAGGGTGGCGGTAACTTTCTTT; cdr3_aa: CASSLEKGRVAVTFF
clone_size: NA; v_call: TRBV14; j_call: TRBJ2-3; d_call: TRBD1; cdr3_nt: TGTGCCAGCAGACGGACAGGGCTTGATACGCAGTATTTT; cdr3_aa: CASRRTGLDTQYF
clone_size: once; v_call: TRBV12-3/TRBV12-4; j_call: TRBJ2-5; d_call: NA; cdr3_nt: TGTGCCAGCAGTTACAGGGAGACCCAGTACTTC; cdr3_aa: CASSYRETQYF
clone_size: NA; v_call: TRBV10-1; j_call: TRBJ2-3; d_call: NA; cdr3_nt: TGCGCCAGCAGTGAGTCCCTCTCAGATACGCAGTATTTT; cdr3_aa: CASSESLSDTQYF
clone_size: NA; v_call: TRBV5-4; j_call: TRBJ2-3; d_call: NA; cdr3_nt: TGTGCCAGCAGCTTGTTTTTCGGGGCAGATACGCAGTATTTT; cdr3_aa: CASSLFFGADTQYF
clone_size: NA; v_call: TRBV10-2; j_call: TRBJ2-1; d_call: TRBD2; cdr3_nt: TGCGCCAGCAGTGAACACAGCGGGATTCACAATGAGCAGTTCTTC; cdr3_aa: CASSEHSGIHNEQFF
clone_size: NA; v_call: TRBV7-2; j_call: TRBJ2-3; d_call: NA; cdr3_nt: TGTGCCAGCAGCTTAACGGCAAGGACTAGCACAGATACGCAGTATTTT; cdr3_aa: CASSLTARTSTDTQYF
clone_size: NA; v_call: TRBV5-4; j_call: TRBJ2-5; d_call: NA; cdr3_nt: TGTGCCAGCAGCTCCGGGGACCAAGAGACCCAGTACTTC; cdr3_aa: CASSSGDQETQYF
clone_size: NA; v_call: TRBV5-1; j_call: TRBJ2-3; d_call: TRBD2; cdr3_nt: TGCGCCAGCAGCTTGGCCACGGGGGGAGTGGTAACAGATACGCAGTATTTT; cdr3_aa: CASSLATGGVVTDTQYF
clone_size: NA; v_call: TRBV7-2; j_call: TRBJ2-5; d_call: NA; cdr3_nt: TGTGCCAGCAGCTTAGGGCGGGGGCCAGCGAGGGAGACCCAGTACTTC; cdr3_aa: CASSLGRGPARETQYF
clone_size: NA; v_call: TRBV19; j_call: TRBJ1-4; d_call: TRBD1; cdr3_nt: TGTGCCAGTAGCCCTCGACAGGGATATGAAAAACTGTTTTTT; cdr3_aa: CASSPRQGYEKLFF
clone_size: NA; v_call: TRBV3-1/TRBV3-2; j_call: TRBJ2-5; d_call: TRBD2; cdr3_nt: TGTGCCAGCAGCCAAGATAAGAGCGGGAGGGCCGAAGAGACCCAGTACTTC; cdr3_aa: CASSQDKSGRAEETQYF
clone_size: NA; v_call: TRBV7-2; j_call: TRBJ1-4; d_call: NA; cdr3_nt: TGTGCCAGCAGCTTAGGCGGCAGGGATGAAAAACTGTTTTTT; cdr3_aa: CASSLGGRDEKLFF
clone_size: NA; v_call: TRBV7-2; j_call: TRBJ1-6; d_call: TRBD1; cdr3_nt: TGTGCCAGCAGCTCAAGACAGGGGAATAATTCACCCCTCCACTTT; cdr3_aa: CASSSRQGNNSPLHF
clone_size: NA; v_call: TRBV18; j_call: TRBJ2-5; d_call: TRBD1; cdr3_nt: TGTGCCAGCTCACTTCGACAGGGGAAAGAGACCCAGTACTTC; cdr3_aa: CASSLRQGKETQYF
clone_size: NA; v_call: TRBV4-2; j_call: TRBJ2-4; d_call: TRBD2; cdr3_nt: TGTGCCAGCAGCCAAGCGGCCCCGGGGGGCAAAAACATTCAGTACTTC; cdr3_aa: CASSQAAPGGKNIQYF
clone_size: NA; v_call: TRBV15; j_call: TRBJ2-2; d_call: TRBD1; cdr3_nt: TGTGCCACCAGTCCAGGGGGAGACACCGGGGAGCTGTTTTTT; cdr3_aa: CATSPGGDTGELFF
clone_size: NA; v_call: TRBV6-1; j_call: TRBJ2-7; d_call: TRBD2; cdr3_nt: TGTGCCAGCAGTGCCAGGGGGGCTAGCGGGAGGAATCCCTACGAGCAGTACTTC; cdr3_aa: CASSARGASGRNPYEQYF
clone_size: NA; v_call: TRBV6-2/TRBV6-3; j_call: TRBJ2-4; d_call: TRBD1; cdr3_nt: TGTGCCAGCAGCCCCATGACAGGGGGCACAAACATTCAGTACTTC; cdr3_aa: CASSPMTGGTNIQYF
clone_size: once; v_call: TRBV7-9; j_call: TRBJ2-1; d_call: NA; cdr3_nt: TGTGCCAGCAGCCACGCGGCCATTTACAGGGACAATGAGCAGTTCTTC; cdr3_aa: CASSHAAIYRDNEQFF
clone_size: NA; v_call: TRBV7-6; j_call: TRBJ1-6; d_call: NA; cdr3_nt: TGTGCCAGCAGCTTTGGGCAGGGTGGTAATTCACCCCTCCACTTT; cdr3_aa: CASSFGQGGNSPLHF
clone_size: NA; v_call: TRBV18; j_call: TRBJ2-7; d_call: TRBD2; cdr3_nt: TGTGCCAGCCAAGACAGGGCCGGGACTAGCTCTAACGAGCAGTACTTC; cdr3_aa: CASQDRAGTSSNEQYF
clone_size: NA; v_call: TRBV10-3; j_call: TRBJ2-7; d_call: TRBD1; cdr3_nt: TGTGCCATCAGTGAGTTCCTCACAGGGGACAAATCCTACGAGCAGTACTTC; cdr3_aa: CAISEFLTGDKSYEQYF
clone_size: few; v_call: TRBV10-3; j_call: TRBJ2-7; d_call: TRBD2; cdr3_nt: TGTGCCATCAGTGGGGGACTAGCGGGGCCCTCCTACGAGCAGTACTTC; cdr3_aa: CAISGGLAGPSYEQYF
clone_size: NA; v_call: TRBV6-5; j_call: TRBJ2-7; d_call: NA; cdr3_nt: TGTGCCAGCAGGACGATTTATACAGGAGTCTACGAGCAGTACTTC; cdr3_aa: CASRTIYTGVYEQYF
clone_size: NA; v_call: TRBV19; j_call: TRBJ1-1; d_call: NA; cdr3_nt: TGTGCCAGTAGTATCGGGGGGCAGCTCCATCTGAACACTGAAGCTTTCTTT; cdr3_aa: CASSIGGQLHLNTEAFF
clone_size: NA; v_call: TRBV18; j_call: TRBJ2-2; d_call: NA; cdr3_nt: TGTGCCAGCTCACCAAGGACAATTGAGACCGGGGAGCTGTTTTTT; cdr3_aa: CASSPRTIETGELFF
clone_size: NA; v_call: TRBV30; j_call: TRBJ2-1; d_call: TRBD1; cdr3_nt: TGTGCCTGGAGCCATGACAGGGGGGGGATCGATGAGCAGTTCTTC; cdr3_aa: CAWSHDRGGIDEQFF
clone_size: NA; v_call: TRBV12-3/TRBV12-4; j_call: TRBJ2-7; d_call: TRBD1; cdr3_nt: TGTGCCAGCAGTTTAGTCACAGGGGGAGAGCAGTACTTC; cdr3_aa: CASSLVTGGEQYF
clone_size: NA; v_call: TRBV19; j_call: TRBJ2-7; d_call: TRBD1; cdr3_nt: TGTGCCAGTAGTGTGGGACAGGAGTTCAGCTCCTACGAGCAGTACTTC; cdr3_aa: CASSVGQEFSSYEQYF
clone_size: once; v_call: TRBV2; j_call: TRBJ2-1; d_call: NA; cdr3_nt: TGTGCCAGCAAAAGTCGACTTGGCAATGAGCAGTTCTTC; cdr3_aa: CASKSRLGNEQFF
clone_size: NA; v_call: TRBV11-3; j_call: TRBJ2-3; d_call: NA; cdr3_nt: TGTGCCAGCAGACCCACTGGCACAGATACGCAGTATTTT; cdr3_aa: CASRPTGTDTQYF
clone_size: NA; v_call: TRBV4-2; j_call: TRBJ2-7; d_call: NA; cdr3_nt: TGTGCCAGCAGCCAAGGCCCAGGGGGAGGTTCCTACGAGCAGTACTTC; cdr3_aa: CASSQGPGGGSYEQYF
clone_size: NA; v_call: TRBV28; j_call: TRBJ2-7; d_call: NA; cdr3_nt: TGTGCCAGCATTAGTGGCCTAGGACTCTACGAGCAGTACTTC; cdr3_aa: CASISGLGLYEQYF
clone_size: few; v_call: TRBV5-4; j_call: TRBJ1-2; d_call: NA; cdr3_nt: TGTGCCAGCAGCTTGGGTCGGGAGATCCCTAACTATGGCTACACCTTC; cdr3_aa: CASSLGREIPNYGYTF